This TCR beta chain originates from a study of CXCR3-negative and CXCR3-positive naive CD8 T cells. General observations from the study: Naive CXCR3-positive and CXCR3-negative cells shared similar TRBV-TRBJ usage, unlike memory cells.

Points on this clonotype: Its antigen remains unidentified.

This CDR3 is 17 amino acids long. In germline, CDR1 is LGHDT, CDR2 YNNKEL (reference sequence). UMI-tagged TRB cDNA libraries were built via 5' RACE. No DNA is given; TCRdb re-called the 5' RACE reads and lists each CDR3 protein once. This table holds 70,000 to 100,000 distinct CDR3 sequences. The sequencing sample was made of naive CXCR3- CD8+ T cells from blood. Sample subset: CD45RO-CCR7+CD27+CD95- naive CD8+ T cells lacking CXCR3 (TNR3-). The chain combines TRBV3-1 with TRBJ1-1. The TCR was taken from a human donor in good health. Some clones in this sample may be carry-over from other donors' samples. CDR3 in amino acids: CASSQKEGAYVGTEAFF.